This T cell receptor (beta chain) was obtained from a study of monozygotic twins with inflammatory bowel disease. Germline V gene data show CDR1 as LGHDT and CDR2 as YNNKEL (reference sequence). The CDR3 totals 17 residues. For each CDR3 protein, TCRdb gives one entry from its re-call of the 5' RACE reads, without DNA. The sample holds 350,000 to 500,000 distinct CDR3 sequences. The J gene is TRBJ2-7, the V gene TRBV3-1; TCRdb names TRBD1, which stays unverified in the absence of DNA. The receptor was isolated from a human donor with ulcerative colitis or Crohn's disease, or a healthy co-twin of an affected twin (not recorded which). The specimen sequenced was blood. Here the CDR3 reads CASSQAYRTGESYEQYF.